These 28 T cell receptor beta chains were all obtained from the same sample, sequenced in a study of blood T cell repertoires in COVID-19. Method: immunoSEQ multiplex PCR; TCRdb's copy keeps in-frame clones and lacks some. The sample lists roughly 230,000 clones; 80% to 90% were seen once. Sequences were obtained from peripheral blood. The receptors stem from a man in his forties or fifties with active or convalescent COVID-19.

The chain employs TRBV4-3 and TRBJ1-5, with 9 positions matching TRBD1. Germline V gene lookup returns CDR1 LGHNA and CDR2 YSLEER. The CDR3 consists of 17 residues. V was clipped by 0 bases and J by 5 bases; unmatched bases: 8. As DNA, the CDR3 is TGCGCCAGCAGCCAAGAGATTCGACAGGGGGTTTATCAGCCCCAGCATTTT. Amino acid sequence: CASSQEIRQGVYQPQHF.

This chain links TRBV3-1 (or the pseudogene TRBV3-2) with TRBJ2-7; tentative D call: TRBD1 (6 bases). Germline CDR1 LGHDT, CDR2 YNNKEL (reference sequence). V was cut by 4 bases and J by 7 bases, with 26 bases left in between. The CDR3 has 17 amino acids. The CDR3 DNA sequence: TGTGCCAGCAGCCCTGATCCGAACAGGGTTCCCTCACGGGAGCAGTACTTC. The encoded protein is CASSPDPNRVPSREQYF.

The genes are TRBV12-5 and TRBJ2-7; 11 bases agree with TRBD1. Trimming at V came to 6 bases and at J to 4 bases, leaving 8 bases not matched to a gene. This CDR3 is 15 amino acids long. Germline CDR1 and CDR2: LGHNT and FRNRAP. CDR3 in amino acids: CASGLPGQGAYEQYF. CDR3 DNA sequence: TGTGCTAGTGGCCTCCCCGGACAGGGGGCTTACGAGCAGTACTTC.

The V call is TRBV7-9, the J call TRBJ1-5; D is perhaps TRBD1 (5 bases). The CDR3 consists of 13 residues. V was trimmed by 2 bases and J by 4 bases, leaving 6 bases between them. The V gene's germline CDR1 is SEHNR and CDR2 FQNEAQ (reference sequence). DNA for the CDR3: TGTGCCAGCAGCTTAAAGGGGAATCAGCCCCAGCATTTT. Encoded protein: CASSLKGNQPQHF.

In its sample, this clone was seen once. The V gene is TRBV2, the J gene TRBJ1-2, with 9 bases fitting TRBD1. CDR1 SNHLY and CDR2 FYNNEI come from the germline V gene. The CDR3 spans 14 residues. The V gene end was trimmed by 6 bases and the J gene end by 2 bases; junction bases not matched to a gene: 4. CDR3 residues: CASRGTGNNYGYTF. DNA for the CDR3: TGTGCCAGCAGGGGGACAGGGAACAACTATGGCTACACCTTC. Combining the CDR3 with reference TRBV2 and TRBJ1-2 gives the whole variable domain EPEVTQTPSHQVTQMGQEVILRCVPISNHLYFYWYRQILGQKVEFLVSFYNNEISEKSEIFDDQFSVERPDGSNFTLKIRSTKLEDSAMYFCASRGTGNNYGYTFGSGTRLTVV.

This rearrangement joins TRBV2 to TRBJ2-7; no clear D. V lost 8 bases to trimming and J lost 6 bases, with 17 bases between them. This CDR3 contains 13 residues. CDR1 and CDR2 from the germline V gene are SNHLY and FYNNEI. The CDR3 DNA follows: TGTGCCAGCGCGGAACGCCCCCTCGGCGAGCAGTACTTC. This sequence encodes CASAERPLGEQYF.

This clone was observed once. The chain joins TRBV11-2 to TRBJ1-1, with D uncertain. CDR1 is SGHAT, CDR2 FQNNGV, per germline. This CDR3 has 14 amino acids. With 3 bases removed from V and 1 base from J, the gap between germline ends came to 9 bases. Written as DNA, the CDR3 is TGTGCCAGCAGCTTCGGTGTCGGGAACACTGAAGCTTTCTTT. Translating gives CASSFGVGNTEAFF.

This sequence joins TRBV19 and TRBJ2-1; the match to TRBD1 covers 8 bases. Trimming removed 1 base from V and 4 bases from J; junction bases left unmatched: 3. Germline V gene lookup returns CDR1 LNHDA and CDR2 SQIVND (reference sequence). The CDR3 sequence is 15 residues long. The CDR3 here is CASSIATGAYNEQFF. DNA for the CDR3: TGTGCCAGTAGTATAGCGACAGGGGCGTACAATGAGCAGTTCTTC.

Only a few counts were recorded for this clone. The rearrangement uses TRBV2 and TRBJ2-7; TRBD1 is a possible D gene (7 bases). The CDR3 has 14 residues. The V gene lost 7 bases and the J gene lost 12 bases, with 25 bases spanning the gap. Germline V gives CDR1 SNHLY, CDR2 FYNNEI. DNA of the CDR3: TGTGCCAGCATACGAATACGACAGGGAGGCACAGGGTACTTC. It is translated as CASIRIRQGGTGYF.

This clone has a single count. The V gene is TRBV5-8, the J gene TRBJ2-6; 7 bases map to TRBD2. Germline values: CDR1 SGHTS, CDR2 YDEGEE. V lost 2 bases to trimming and J lost 1 base; unmatched junction nucleotides: 6. The CDR3 contains 17 residues. This CDR3 reads CASSFGGSVSGANVLTF. The CDR3 nucleotides are TGTGCCAGCAGCTTCGGGGGGTCCGTATCTGGGGCCAACGTCCTGACTTTC.

The chain couples TRBV25-1 to TRBJ1-5, with D hard to call. This CDR3 has 14 residues. In germline, CDR1 is MGHDK, CDR2 SYGVNS. The V gene lost 7 bases and the J gene lost 4 bases, with 14 bases spanning the gap. Written as DNA, the CDR3 is TGTGCCAGCACTTCGTGTCGGAGAAATCAGCCCCAGCATTTT. Amino acid sequence: CASTSCRRNQPQHF.

The chain couples TRBV27 to TRBJ2-3, with 8 bases that match TRBD1. Germline values: CDR1 MNHEY, CDR2 SMNVEV (reference sequence). This CDR3 comprises 15 residues. V shed 6 bases, J shed 2 bases, and the junction held 7 bases outside the gene matches. CDR3 amino acids: CASRPPGQVTDTQYF. CDR3 nucleotides: TGTGCCAGCAGACCTCCGGGACAGGTCACAGATACGCAGTATTTT.

The chain couples TRBV3-1 (or the pseudogene TRBV3-2) to TRBJ2-7; D ambiguous. The V and J ends lost 6 bases and 0 bases respectively, with 3 bases between them. The germline V gene has CDR1 LGHDT and CDR2 YNNKEL (reference sequence). The CDR3 totals 11 residues. In nucleotides, the CDR3 is TGTGCCAGCAGGAGCTCCTACGAGCAGTACTTC. It encodes CASRSSYEQYF.

This clone appeared a single time. The chain recombines TRBV30 with TRBJ2-1; TRBD2 matches at 7 bases. Germline trimming cut 3 bases from V and 3 bases from J; bases unmatched to any gene: 17. This CDR3 comprises 18 residues. The germline CDR1 and CDR2 sequences are GTSNPN and SVGIG (reference sequence). The CDR3 DNA follows: TGTGCCTGGAGAGGGGAGGGAGAGCGAGCGGGAATCTACAATGAGCAGTTCTTC. This sequence encodes CAWRGEGERAGIYNEQFF.

The chain has TRBV29-1 and TRBJ1-6; D is undetermined. The CDR3 loop spans 14 amino acids. Germline V gives CDR1 SQVTM, CDR2 ANQGSEA. The germline V and J ends were trimmed by 7 bases and 10 bases, with 20 bases remaining between them. The CDR3 DNA reads TGCAGCGCCCGGGAAGGGCTATCGGGATCACCCCTCCACTTT. Its protein product is CSAREGLSGSPLHF.

This chain uses TRBV5-8 with TRBJ1-4, with 9 positions matching TRBD1. CDR3 length: 19 amino acids. CDR1 is SGHTS, CDR2 YDEGEE, per germline. The trim removed 0 bases at V and 1 base at J, leaving 10 bases unmatched. This chain's CDR3 is CASSLEGQGTPQTNEKLFF. The CDR3 coding sequence is TGTGCCAGCAGCTTGGAAGGACAGGGGACCCCACAAACTAATGAAAAACTGTTTTTT.

The chain couples TRBV5-1 to TRBJ1-4, with 7 positions matching TRBD1. V shed 3 bases, J shed 8 bases, and the junction held 7 bases outside the gene matches. CDR3 length: 14 amino acids. The V gene's germline CDR1 is SGHRS and CDR2 YFSETQ. The CDR3 DNA follows: TGCGCCAGCAGCTCGTCGACAGGGAAGGAAAAACTGTTTTTT. Its protein is CASSSSTGKEKLFF.

The J gene is TRBJ1-2, the V gene TRBV3-1 (or the pseudogene TRBV3-2); D is perhaps TRBD1 (5 bases). CDR1 and CDR2 from the germline V gene are LGHDT and YNNKEL (reference sequence). V lost 4 bases to trimming and J lost 5 bases, with 14 bases between them. The CDR3 runs to 14 residues. DNA for the CDR3: TGTGCCAGCAGCCGGGGCCGAGGAACTTATGGCTACACCTTC. This sequence encodes CASSRGRGTYGYTF.

The chain employs TRBV5-1 and TRBJ2-3, with 7 bases lining up with TRBD2. The CDR3 sequence is 15 residues long. Germline V gene sequence: CDR1 SGHRS, CDR2 YFSETQ. J lost 4 bases, V lost 0 bases, and 5 bases had no gene match. CDR3 bases: TGCGCCAGCAGCTTGGGCGGGGGAGAGGCAGATACGCAGTATTTT. It specifies CASSLGGGEADTQYF.

This clone came up many times. This chain connects TRBV7-9 to TRBJ2-7, with D possibly being TRBD1 (5 bases). V lost 5 bases, J lost 0 bases, and 20 bases lay in between. This CDR3 region has 17 residues. From germline, CDR1 is SEHNR and CDR2 FQNEAQ (reference sequence). This CDR3 reads CASSLPPADSVSYEQYF. DNA for the CDR3: TGTGCCAGCAGCCTACCACCCGCCGACAGCGTCTCCTACGAGCAGTACTTC.

J is TRBJ1-2 and V is TRBV28; maybe TRBD1 (5 bases). The CDR3 extends over 13 amino acids. The V end was cut by 3 bases, the J end by 8 bases, with 13 bases between. The germline V gene has CDR1 MDHEN and CDR2 SYDVKM. The CDR3 coding sequence is TGTGCCAGCAGTTTTATGGGGACTTGGGGCTACACCTTC. Translating it yields CASSFMGTWGYTF.

The chain combines TRBV18 with TRBJ2-5, with 7 bases fitting TRBD1. With 6 bases clipped from V and 0 bases from J, the junction kept 7 bases outside the gene matches. Looked up from germline, CDR1 is KGHSH and CDR2 is LQKENI. This CDR3 is built from 15 residues. The CDR3: CASSPATGYQETQYF. The CDR3 DNA sequence: TGTGCCAGCTCGCCCGCGACAGGGTACCAAGAGACCCAGTACTTC.

The chain joins TRBV11-3 to TRBJ1-2; 7 bases line up with TRBD1. Germline lookup yields CDR1 SGHNT and CDR2 YENEEA. The CDR3 runs to 15 residues. V shed 5 bases, J shed 3 bases, and the junction held 9 bases outside the gene matches. CDR3 bases: TGTGCCAGCAGCACCCGACAGGGACTAGACTATGGCTACACCTTC. Its protein product is CASSTRQGLDYGYTF.

CDR3 nucleotides: TGTGCCAGCAGTGAGAGACAGGGGGTTAATGAGCAGTTCTTC. This gives the protein CASSERQGVNEQFF. V and J are TRBV2 and TRBJ2-1, with 9 bases identical to TRBD1. V gave up 3 bases and J gave up 7 bases; unmatched junction bases: 4. CDR1 SNHLY and CDR2 FYNNEI come from the germline V gene. This CDR3 spans 14 amino acids.

This chain connects TRBV12-3 or TRBV12-4 to TRBJ2-3; either TRBD1 or TRBD2 may fit D (6 bases each). Between the trimmed V and J ends, which lost 6 bases and 8 bases, there was a span of 12 bases. The CDR3 extends over 12 amino acids. The CDR3, as DNA: TGTGCCAGCAGGTTACAGGGAGGTACGCAGTATTTT. It yields the protein CASRLQGGTQYF.

V and J are TRBV6-2 or TRBV6-3 and TRBJ2-3, with TRBD1 as a possible D gene (6 bases). The CDR3 consists of 17 residues. In germline, CDR1 is MNHEY, CDR2 SVGEGT. Trimming took 0 bases from V and 4 from J, leaving 17 bases between them. The DNA for the CDR3 is TGTGCCAGCAGTTACTCGATATTGCTCAAGGGGGCAGATACGCAGTATTTT. This gives the protein CASSYSILLKGADTQYF.

CDR3 coding DNA: TGTGCCAGCTCAACCGGGACTACACAAGAGACCCAGTACTTC. This translates into CASSTGTTQETQYF. The chain carries TRBV2 and TRBJ2-5; 7 bases match TRBD2. This CDR3 has 14 residues. Germline CDR1 SNHLY, CDR2 FYNNEI. Trimming took 8 bases from V and 2 from J; bases not matched to a gene: 8.

The CDR3 here is CASSQDLGGTDTQYF. The CDR3, as DNA: TGCGCCAGCAGCCAAGATCTCGGAGGGACAGATACGCAGTATTTT. The chain recombines TRBV4-1 with TRBJ2-3; weak D call: TRBD2 (6 bases). This CDR3 has 15 residues. Trimming left V 0 bases short and J 3 bases short, with 10 bases between. From germline, CDR1 is MGHRA and CDR2 YSYEKL.